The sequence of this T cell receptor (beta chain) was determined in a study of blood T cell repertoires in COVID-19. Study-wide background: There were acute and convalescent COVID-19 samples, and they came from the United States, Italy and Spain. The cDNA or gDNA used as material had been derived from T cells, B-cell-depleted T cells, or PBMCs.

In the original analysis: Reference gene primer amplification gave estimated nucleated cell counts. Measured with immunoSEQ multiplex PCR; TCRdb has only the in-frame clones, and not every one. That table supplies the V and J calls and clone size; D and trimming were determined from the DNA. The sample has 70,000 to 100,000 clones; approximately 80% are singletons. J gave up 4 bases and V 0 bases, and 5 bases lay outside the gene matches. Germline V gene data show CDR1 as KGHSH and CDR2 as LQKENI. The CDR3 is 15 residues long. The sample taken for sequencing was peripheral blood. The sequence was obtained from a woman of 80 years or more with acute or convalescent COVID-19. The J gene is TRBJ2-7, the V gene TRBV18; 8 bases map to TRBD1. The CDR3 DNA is TGTGCCAGCTCACCACCGCCTGGACAGGGATACGAGCAGTACTTC. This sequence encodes CASSPPPGQGYEQYF.